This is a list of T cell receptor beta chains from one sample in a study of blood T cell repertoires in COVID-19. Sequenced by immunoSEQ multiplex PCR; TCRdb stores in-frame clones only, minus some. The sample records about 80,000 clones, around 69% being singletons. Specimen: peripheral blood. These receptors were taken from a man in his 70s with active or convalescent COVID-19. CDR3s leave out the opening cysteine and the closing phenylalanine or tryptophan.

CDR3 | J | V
TSRDPGQGPHSDTEAF | TRBJ1-1 | TRBV1
ASSVGDSDTQY | TRBJ2-3 | TRBV9
ASKTGGARTGELF | TRBJ2-2 | TRBV28
ASSSTPPGQGAGEQF | TRBJ2-1 | TRBV5-1
ATSDRVNGYT | TRBJ1-2 | TRBV24-1
AWREGPANYGYT | TRBJ1-2 | TRBV30
ASSLDSSTDTQY | TRBJ2-3 | TRBV5-1
ASRPQVNYGYT | TRBJ1-2 | TRBV2
ASSLLGAEQY | TRBJ2-7 | TRBV14
ASSLSGVREKLF | TRBJ1-4 | TRBV28
ASSLASGQTTEAF | TRBJ1-1 | TRBV5-4
ASSLGASGGTDTQY | TRBJ2-3 | TRBV5-1
ASKFQGGEKLF | TRBJ1-4 | TRBV6-5
ASTYRDNSPLH | TRBJ1-6 | TRBV6-6
ASSQDSGGITDTQY | TRBJ2-3 | TRBV4-2
ASMAGTEGPRNEQF | TRBJ2-1 | TRBV19
ASSYLTESERGYT | TRBJ1-2 | TRBV6-5
ASKPSRRPGDGYT | TRBJ1-2 | TRBV19
ASSEHRAYTEAF | TRBJ1-1 | TRBV6-1
AWTGYNEQF | TRBJ2-1 | TRBV30
ASSLRNTGELF | TRBJ2-2 | TRBV6-5
ASSLEGGRGYT | TRBJ1-2 | TRBV5-4
ASSFGRGSEAF | TRBJ1-1 | TRBV7-9
ASSSTLAGRYEQY | TRBJ2-7 | TRBV5-4
ASSELLAGYHYEQY | TRBJ2-7 | TRBV10-2
SVGQPVGDGYT | TRBJ1-2 | TRBV29-1
SASDPRGTEAF | TRBJ1-1 | TRBV20-1
ASSTGQGGGGNTIY | TRBJ1-3 | TRBV7-2